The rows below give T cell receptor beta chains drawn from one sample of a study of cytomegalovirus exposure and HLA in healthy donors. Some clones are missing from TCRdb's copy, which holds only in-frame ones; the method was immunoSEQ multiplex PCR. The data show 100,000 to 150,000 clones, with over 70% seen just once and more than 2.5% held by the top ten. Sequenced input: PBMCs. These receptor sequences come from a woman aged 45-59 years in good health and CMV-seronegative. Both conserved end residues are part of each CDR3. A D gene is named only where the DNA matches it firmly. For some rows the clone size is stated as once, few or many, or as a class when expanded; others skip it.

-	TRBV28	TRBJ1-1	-	CASSLAGNTEAFF	TGTGCCAGCAGTTTAGCGGGGAACACTGAAGCTTTCTTT
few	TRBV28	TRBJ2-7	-	CASSQPIMSSYEQYF	TGTGCCAGCAGCCAACCGATCATGAGCTCCTACGAGCAGTACTTC
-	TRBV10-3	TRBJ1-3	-	CAISAGGNTIYF	TGTGCCATCAGTGCGGGGGGAAACACCATATATTTT
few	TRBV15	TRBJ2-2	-	CATSRDMQGRGTGELFF	TGTGCCACCAGCAGAGATATGCAGGGTAGGGGGACCGGGGAGCTGTTTTTT
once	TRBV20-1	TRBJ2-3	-	CSARLDSLYF	TGCAGTGCTAGATTGGACTCCCTGTATTTT
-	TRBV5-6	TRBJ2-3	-	CASSLVWTTSDTQYF	TGTGCCAGCAGCTTGGTCTGGACTACCTCAGATACGCAGTATTTT
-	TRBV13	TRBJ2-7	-	CASSLGGNTYEQYF	TGTGCCAGCAGCTTAGGCGGGAATACCTACGAGCAGTACTTC
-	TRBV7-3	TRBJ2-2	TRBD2	CASSLTWTSGNTGELFF	TGTGCCAGCAGCCTAACCTGGACTAGCGGAAACACCGGGGAGCTGTTTTTT
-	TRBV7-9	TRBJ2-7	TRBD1	CSSSPTDRAAYEQYF	TGTTCCAGCAGCCCAACCGACAGGGCGGCCTACGAGCAGTACTTC
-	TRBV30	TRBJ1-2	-	CAWSPVRGAYGYTF	TGTGCCTGGAGTCCCGTTAGGGGTGCTTATGGCTACACCTTC
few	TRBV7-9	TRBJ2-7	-	CSSSSEGEQYF	TGTTCCAGCAGCTCCGAGGGCGAGCAGTACTTC
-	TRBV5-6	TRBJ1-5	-	CASSLASQPQHF	TGTGCCAGCAGCTTGGCATCTCAGCCCCAGCATTTT
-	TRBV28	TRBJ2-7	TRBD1	CASSLWGGQGNEQYF	TGTGCCAGCAGTTTATGGGGGGGACAGGGGAACGAGCAGTACTTC
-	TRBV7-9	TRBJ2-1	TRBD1	CSSSPGQGLNYNEQFF	TGTTCCAGCAGCCCCGGACAGGGGCTAAACTACAATGAGCAGTTCTTC
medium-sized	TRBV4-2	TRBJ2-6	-	CASSQEDSSGANVLTF	TGTGCCAGCAGCCAAGAAGACAGCTCTGGGGCCAACGTCCTGACTTTC
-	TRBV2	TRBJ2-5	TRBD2	CASSELAGVPQTQYF	TGTGCCAGCAGTGAACTAGCGGGAGTCCCCCAGACCCAGTACTTC
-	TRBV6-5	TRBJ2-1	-	CASSYSIREGRVF	TGTGCCAGCAGTTACAGTATACGAGAGGGCCGGGTCTTC
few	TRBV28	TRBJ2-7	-	CASSLSGTREQYF	TGTGCCAGCAGTTTATCGGGGACACGCGAGCAGTACTTC
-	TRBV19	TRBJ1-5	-	CASSTPRGGNQPQHF	TGTGCCAGTAGTACACCGCGGGGTGGCAATCAGCCCCAGCATTTT
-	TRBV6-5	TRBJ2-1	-	CASRADNEQFF	TGTGCCAGCAGGGCTGACAATGAGCAGTTCTTC
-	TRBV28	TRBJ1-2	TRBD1	CASSSRQGAGYTF	TGTGCCAGCAGTTCGCGACAGGGGGCTGGCTACACCTTC
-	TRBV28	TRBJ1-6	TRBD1	CASSDMTGPDSPLHF	TGTGCCAGCAGTGATATGACAGGGCCGGATTCACCCCTCCACTTT
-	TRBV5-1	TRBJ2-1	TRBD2	CASSLASGSPYNEQFF	TGCGCCAGCAGCTTGGCTAGCGGGAGCCCCTACAATGAGCAGTTCTTC
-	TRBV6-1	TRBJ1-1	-	CASSEIPGWAFNTEAFF	TGTGCCAGCAGTGAAATTCCAGGCTGGGCCTTTAACACTGAAGCTTTCTTT
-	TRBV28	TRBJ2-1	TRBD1	CASSLVGTGLYNEQFF	TGTGCCAGCAGTTTAGTTGGGACAGGGCTGTACAATGAGCAGTTCTTC
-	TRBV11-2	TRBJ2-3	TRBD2	CASLAGGSGRTDTQYF	TGTGCCAGCCTTGCGGGAGGTTCGGGACGCACAGATACGCAGTATTTT
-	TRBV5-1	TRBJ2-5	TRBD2	CASSWGGEETQYF	TGCGCCAGCAGTTGGGGGGGAGAAGAGACCCAGTACTTC
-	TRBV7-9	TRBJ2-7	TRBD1	CSSSPRTGPVHEQYF	TGTTCCAGCAGCCCCCGGACAGGGCCAGTCCACGAGCAGTACTTC
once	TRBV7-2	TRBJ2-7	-	CASSLLLTSYEQYF	TGTGCCAGCAGCTTACTACTTACCTCCTACGAGCAGTACTTC
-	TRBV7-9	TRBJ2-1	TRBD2	CASRQAGGLLYNEQFF	TGTGCCAGCAGACAAGCGGGAGGTCTCCTCTACAATGAGCAGTTCTTC
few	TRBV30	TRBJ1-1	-	CAWSVGGGTEAFF	TGTGCCTGGAGTGTGGGGGGGGGCACTGAAGCTTTCTTT
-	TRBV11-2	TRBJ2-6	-	CASSIFSGANVLTF	TGTGCCAGCAGCATATTCTCTGGGGCCAACGTCCTGACTTTC
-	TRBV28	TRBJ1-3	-	CASSLFILTASGNTIYF	TGTGCCAGCAGTTTATTCATTTTAACAGCCTCTGGAAACACCATATATTTT
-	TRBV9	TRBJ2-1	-	CASSGSGTSYNEQFF	TGTGCCAGCAGCGGAAGCGGAACCTCCTACAATGAGCAGTTCTTC
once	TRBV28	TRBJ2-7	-	CASSRTIIEQYF	TGTGCCAGCAGCCGGACTATCATCGAGCAGTACTTC
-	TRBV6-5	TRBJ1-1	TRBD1	CASSYSRTGSSTEAFF	TGTGCCAGCAGTTATTCTCGGACAGGGAGTAGCACTGAAGCTTTCTTT
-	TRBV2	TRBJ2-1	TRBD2	CASSGTRSSNEQFF	TGTGCCAGCAGCGGGACTAGATCCAGCAATGAGCAGTTCTTC
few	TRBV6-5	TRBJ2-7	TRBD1	CASNQGAGEQYF	TGTGCCAGCAACCAGGGGGCAGGCGAGCAGTACTTC